This entry features one TCR beta chain sequence. Its antigen is not known. Individual cDNA molecules carried attached unique molecular identifiers. One entry per CDR3 protein results from TCRdb running MiXCR on the 5' RACE reads. The sample includes tens of thousands of distinct CDR3 sequences, around 11% seen only once; the top ten take approximately 1%. Trimming removed 5 bases at V and 8 bases at J, with 13 bases between. CDR3 size: 13 residues. Germline lookup yields CDR1 SGHVS and CDR2 FNYEAQ. This record belongs to a study of early T cells in non-severe SARS-CoV-2 infection. Across the study: Unsorted whole blood bulk RNA was sequenced, with unpaired chains.

The study's findings and limits: In VDJdb matching, anti-spike CD8 responses were favored while private and CD4 specificities went missing.

This chain links TRBV7-6 with TRBJ2-1, with D maybe TRBD2 (6 bases). The clonotype was recovered from an adult who was a healthcare worker with PCR-confirmed SARS-CoV-2 infection or an uninfected control (not recorded which). The donor label of this sample is uncertain. Here the sequenced sample was whole blood, taken at baseline. Here the CDR3 reads CASSRRASDEQFF. The CDR3, as DNA: TGTGCCAGCAGCCGGAGAGCTAGCGATGAGCAGTTCTTC.